This T cell receptor (beta chain) was retrieved from a study of human T cells and chemical hapten exposure. TCRdb re-analysed the RACE reads in MiXCR, keeping a single row per CDR3 protein. The sample has tens of thousands of distinct CDR3 sequences, 3.7% seen once. This clonotype has a count of ten or more. The V end was cut by 5 bases, the J end by 10 bases, with 11 bases between. CDR1 and CDR2 from the germline V gene are SGHVS and FQNEAQ. This CDR3 has 12 residues. The time point: healthy volunteer bleed at 6 weeks. Sequencing started from total RNA isolated from unfractionated whole blood. This receptor was taken from a human donor in good health. Some clones in this sample may be carry-over from other donors' samples. The material sequenced was whole blood. The V gene is TRBV7-8, the J gene TRBJ1-4, with D hard to call. This chain's CDR3 is CASSPEGGKLFF. The CDR3 coding sequence is TGTGCCAGCAGCCCAGAAGGAGGAAAACTGTTTTTT.